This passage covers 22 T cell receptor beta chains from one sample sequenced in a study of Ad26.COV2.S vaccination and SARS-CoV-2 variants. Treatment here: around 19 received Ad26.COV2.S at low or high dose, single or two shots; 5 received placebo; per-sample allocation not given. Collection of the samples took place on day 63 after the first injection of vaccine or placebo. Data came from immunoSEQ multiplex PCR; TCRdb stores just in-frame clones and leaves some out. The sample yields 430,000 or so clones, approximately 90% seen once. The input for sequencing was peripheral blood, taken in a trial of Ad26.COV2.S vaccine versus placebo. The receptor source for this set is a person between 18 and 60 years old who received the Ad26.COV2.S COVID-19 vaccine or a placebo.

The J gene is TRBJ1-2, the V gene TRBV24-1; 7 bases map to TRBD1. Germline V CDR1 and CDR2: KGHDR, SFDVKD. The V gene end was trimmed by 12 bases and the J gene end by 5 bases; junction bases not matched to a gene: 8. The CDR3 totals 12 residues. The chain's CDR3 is CALGDSGYGYTF. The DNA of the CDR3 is TGTGCCCTCGGGGACAGCGGGTATGGCTACACCTTC.

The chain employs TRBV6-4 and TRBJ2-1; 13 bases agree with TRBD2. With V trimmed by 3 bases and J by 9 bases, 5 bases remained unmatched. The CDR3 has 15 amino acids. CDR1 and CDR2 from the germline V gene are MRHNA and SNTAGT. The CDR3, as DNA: TGTGCCAGCAGTGAACTAGCGGGAGGGCCGGTTGAGCAGTTCTTC. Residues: CASSELAGGPVEQFF.

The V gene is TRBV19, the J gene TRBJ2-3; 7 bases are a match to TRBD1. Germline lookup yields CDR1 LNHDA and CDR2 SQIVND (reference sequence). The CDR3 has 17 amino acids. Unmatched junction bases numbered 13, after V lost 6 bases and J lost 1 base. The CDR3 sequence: CASSPQGPLIRTDTQYF. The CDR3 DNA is TGTGCCAGTAGCCCACAGGGGCCGCTGATCCGCACAGATACGCAGTATTTT.

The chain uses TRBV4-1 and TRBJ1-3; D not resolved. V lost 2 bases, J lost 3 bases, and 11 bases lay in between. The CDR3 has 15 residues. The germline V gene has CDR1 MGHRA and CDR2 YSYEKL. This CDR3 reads CASSQFNKSGNTIYF. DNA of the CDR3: TGCGCCAGCAGCCAATTTAACAAAAGTGGAAACACCATATATTTT.

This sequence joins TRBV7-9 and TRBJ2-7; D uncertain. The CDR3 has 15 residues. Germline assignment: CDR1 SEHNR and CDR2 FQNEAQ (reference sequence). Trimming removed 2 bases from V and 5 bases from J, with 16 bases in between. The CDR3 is CASSLPDVGVHEQYF. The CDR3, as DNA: TGTGCCAGCAGCTTACCGGACGTAGGCGTCCACGAGCAGTACTTC.

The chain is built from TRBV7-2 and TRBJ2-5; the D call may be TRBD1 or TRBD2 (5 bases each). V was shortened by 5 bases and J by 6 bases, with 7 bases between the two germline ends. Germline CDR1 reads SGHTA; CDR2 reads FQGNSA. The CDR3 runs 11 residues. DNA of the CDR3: TGTGCCAGCAGCCCGGGGCAGACCCAGTACTTC. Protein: CASSPGQTQYF. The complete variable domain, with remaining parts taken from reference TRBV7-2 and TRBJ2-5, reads GAGVSQSPSNKVTEKGKDVELRCDPISGHTALYWYRQSLGQGLEFLIYFQGNSAPDKSGLPSDRFSAERTGGSVSTLTIQRTQQEDSAVYLCASSPGQTQYFGPGTRLLVL.

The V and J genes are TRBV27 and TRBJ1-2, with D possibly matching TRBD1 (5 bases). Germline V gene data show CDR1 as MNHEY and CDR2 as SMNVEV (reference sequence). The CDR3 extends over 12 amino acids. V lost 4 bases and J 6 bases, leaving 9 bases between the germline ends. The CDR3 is CASSSRGDGYTF. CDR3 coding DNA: TGTGCCAGCAGTTCACGGGGGGATGGCTACACCTTC.

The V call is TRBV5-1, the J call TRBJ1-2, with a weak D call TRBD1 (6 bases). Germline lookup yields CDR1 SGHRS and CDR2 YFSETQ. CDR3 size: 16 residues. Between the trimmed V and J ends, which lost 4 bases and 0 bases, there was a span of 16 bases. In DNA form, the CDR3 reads TGCGCCAGCAGCAATACAATTCGACAGGCTAACTATGGCTACACCTTC. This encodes CASSNTIRQANYGYTF.

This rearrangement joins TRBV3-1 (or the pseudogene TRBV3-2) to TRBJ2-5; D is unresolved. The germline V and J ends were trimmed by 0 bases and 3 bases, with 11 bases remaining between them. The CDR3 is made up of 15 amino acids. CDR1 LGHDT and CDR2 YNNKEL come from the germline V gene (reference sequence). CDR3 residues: CASSQDRMIEETQYF. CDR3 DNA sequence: TGTGCCAGCAGCCAAGATCGAATGATCGAAGAGACCCAGTACTTC.

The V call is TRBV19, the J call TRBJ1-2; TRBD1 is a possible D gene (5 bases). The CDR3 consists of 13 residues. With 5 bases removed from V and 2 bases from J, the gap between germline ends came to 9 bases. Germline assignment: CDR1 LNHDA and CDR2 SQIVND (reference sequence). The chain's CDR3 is CASSLWGNYGYTF. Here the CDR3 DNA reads TGTGCCAGTAGTTTGTGGGGGAACTATGGCTACACCTTC. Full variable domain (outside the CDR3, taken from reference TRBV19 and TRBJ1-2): DGGITQSPKYLFRKEGQNVTLSCEQNLNHDAMYWYRQDPGQGLRLIYYSQIVNDFQKGDIAEGYSVSREKKESFPLTVTSAQKNPTAFYLCASSLWGNYGYTFGSGTRLTVV.

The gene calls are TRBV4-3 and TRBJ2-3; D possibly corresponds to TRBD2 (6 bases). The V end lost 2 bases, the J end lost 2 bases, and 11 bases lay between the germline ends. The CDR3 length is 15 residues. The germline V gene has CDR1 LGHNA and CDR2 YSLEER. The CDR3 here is CASSQFSGLTDTQYF. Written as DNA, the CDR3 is TGCGCCAGCAGCCAATTTAGCGGACTCACAGATACGCAGTATTTT.

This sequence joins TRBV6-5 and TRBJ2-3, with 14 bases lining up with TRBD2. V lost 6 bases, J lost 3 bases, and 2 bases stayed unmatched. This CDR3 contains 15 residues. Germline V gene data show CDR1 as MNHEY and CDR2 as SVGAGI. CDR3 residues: CASRGLAGATDTQYF. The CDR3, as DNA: TGTGCCAGCAGGGGACTAGCGGGAGCGACAGATACGCAGTATTTT.

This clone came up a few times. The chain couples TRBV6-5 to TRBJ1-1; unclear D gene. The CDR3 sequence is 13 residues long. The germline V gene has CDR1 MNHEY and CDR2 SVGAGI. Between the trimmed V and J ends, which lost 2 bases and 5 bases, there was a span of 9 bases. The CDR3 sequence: CASSYEGRTEAFF. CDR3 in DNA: TGTGCCAGCAGTTACGAGGGTAGGACTGAAGCTTTCTTT.

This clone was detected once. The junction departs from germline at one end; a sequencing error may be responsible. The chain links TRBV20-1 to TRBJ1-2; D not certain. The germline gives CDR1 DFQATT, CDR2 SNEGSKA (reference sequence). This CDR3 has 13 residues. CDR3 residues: CSASNPGNHGYTF. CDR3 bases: TGCAGTGCTAGTAACCCCGGTAACCATGGCTACACCTTC.

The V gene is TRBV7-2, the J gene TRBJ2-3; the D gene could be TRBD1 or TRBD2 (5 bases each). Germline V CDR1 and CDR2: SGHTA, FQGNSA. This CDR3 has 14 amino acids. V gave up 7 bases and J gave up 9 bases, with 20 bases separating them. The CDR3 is CASKTGAAQGTQYF. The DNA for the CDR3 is TGTGCCAGCAAGACCGGGGCGGCTCAGGGCACGCAGTATTTT.

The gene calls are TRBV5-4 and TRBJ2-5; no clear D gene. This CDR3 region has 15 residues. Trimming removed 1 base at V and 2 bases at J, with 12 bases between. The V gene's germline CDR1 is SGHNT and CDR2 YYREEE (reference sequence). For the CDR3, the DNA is TGTGCCAGCAGCTTGTTTGGCAGGCTACAAGAGACCCAGTACTTC. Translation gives CASSLFGRLQETQYF. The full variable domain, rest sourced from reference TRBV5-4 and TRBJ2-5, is ETGVTQSPTHLIKTRGQQVTLRCSSQSGHNTVSWYQQALGQGPQFIFQYYREEENGRGNFPPRFSGLQFPNYSSELNVNALELDDSALYLCASSLFGRLQETQYFGPGTRLLVL.

The DNA of the CDR3 is TGTGCCAGCTCACCCTCCCCGTTCGAGCAGTACTTC. Protein sequence: CASSPSPFEQYF. The rearrangement uses TRBV18 and TRBJ2-7, with unresolved D. Germline CDR1 and CDR2: KGHSH and LQKENI. Trimming removed 3 bases from V and 6 bases from J, with 9 bases in between. This CDR3 is built from 12 residues.

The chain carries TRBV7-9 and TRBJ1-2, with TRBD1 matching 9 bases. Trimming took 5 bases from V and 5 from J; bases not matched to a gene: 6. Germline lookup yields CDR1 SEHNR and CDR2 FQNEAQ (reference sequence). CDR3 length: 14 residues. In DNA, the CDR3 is TGTGCCAGCAGCCTAGACGGGACAGGGTATGGCTACACCTTC. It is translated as CASSLDGTGYGYTF.

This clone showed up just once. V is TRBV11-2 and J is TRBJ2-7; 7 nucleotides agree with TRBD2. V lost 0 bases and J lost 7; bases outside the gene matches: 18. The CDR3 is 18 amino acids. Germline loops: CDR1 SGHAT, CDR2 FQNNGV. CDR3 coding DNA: TGTGCCAGCAGCTTAGACCACCCTAGTGGCGGGAGTTTAGAAGAGCAGTACTTC. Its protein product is CASSLDHPSGGSLEEQYF.

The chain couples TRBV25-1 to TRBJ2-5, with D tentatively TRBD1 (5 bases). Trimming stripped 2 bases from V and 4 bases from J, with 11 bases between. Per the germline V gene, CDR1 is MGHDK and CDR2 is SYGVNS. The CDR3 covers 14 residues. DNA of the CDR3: TGTGCCAGCAGTGAAAGGGGCGTCGGAGAGACCCAGTACTTC. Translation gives CASSERGVGETQYF.

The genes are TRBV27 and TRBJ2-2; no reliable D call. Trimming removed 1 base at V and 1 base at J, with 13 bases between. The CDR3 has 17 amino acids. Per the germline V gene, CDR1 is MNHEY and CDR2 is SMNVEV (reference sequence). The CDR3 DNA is TGTGCCAGCAGTTTATTCGCTCTTGGGCAGAACACCGGGGAGCTGTTTTTT. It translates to CASSLFALGQNTGELFF.

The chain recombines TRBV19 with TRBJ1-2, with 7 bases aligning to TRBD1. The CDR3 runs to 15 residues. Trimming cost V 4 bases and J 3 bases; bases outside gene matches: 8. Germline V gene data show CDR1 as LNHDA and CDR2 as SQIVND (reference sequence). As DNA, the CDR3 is TGTGCCAGTAGTAAAGACAGGGATTTACACTATGGCTACACCTTC. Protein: CASSKDRDLHYGYTF.